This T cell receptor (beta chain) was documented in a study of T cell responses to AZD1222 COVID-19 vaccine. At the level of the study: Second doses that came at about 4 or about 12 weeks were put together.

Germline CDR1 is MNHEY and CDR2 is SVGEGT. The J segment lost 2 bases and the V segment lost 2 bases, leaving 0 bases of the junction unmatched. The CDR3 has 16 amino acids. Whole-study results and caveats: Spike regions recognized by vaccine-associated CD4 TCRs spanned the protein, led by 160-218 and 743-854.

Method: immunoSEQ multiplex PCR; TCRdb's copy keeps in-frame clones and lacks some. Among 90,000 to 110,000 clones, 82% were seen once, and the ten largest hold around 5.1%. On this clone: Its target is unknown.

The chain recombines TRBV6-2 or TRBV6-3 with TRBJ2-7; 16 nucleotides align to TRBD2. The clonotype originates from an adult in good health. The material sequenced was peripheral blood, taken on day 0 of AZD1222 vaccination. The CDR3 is CASSYGTSGGAYEQYF. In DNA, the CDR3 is TGTGCCAGCAGTTACGGGACTAGCGGGGGGGCCTACGAGCAGTACTTC.